This record covers a single T cell receptor beta chain. The antigen remains undetermined. This CDR3 spans 18 amino acids. The V segment lost 0 bases and the J segment 5 bases; nucleotides outside the gene matches: 10. Per the germline V gene, CDR1 is SGDLS and CDR2 is YYNGEE. The time point: persistent/refractory GD, antithyroid drugs over 5 years with positive TRAb. PBMCs provided the RNA from which the TCR library was made. Diagnoses of Graves' disease were made by American Thyroid Association guidelines. The data stem from a study of regulatory T cells in long-lasting Graves disease. Study-wide background: More than 5 years of antithyroid drugs with positive TSH receptor antibodies defined persistent Graves' disease. Study-level points and caveats: Those with persistent disease had in common more public clonotypes (roughly 3,000) than new patients (about 970).

CDR3-region Arm-PCR and iRepertoire HTBI primers produced the TCR beta libraries. TCRdb re-called the multiplex PCR reads with MiXCR, one entry per CDR3 protein. The sample has some 440,000 distinct CDR3 sequences, around 20% seen once; the top ten hold less than 9%. The specimen comprised peripheral blood mononuclear cells (PBMCs), sampled when the disease was refractory, from a patient treated with antithyroid drugs. The source of this sequence is a female donor with Graves disease. This chain connects TRBV9 to TRBJ1-6; 8 bases line up with TRBD1. The CDR3 sequence is CASSVAAGGTGDNSPLHF. In DNA form, the CDR3 reads TGTGCCAGCAGCGTAGCGGCCGGTGGGACAGGAGATAATTCACCCCTCCACTTT.